These T cell receptor beta chains were read from a single sample in a study of cytomegalovirus exposure and HLA in healthy donors. Generated by immunoSEQ multiplex PCR, the TCRdb table keeps only in-frame clones and is missing some. Counted here are about 160,000 clones, nearly 80% occurring once; the ten biggest clones make up roughly 10%. Sequenced: PBMCs. The receptor set was obtained from a man aged 18 to 35 in good health and CMV-seropositive. Each CDR3 is given without its conserved first and last residue. Each record gives: J gene, clone size, V gene, CDR3 protein. Where a row states a size, it is once, few, many or the class of an expanded clone; other rows omit it.

j_call: TRBJ1-2
clone_size: -
v_call: TRBV5-1
cdr3_aa: ASSFTGGGYGYT

j_call: TRBJ2-7
clone_size: -
v_call: TRBV29-1
cdr3_aa: SVETLGAGDLYEQY

j_call: TRBJ1-4
clone_size: -
v_call: TRBV2
cdr3_aa: ASRGLVAEKLF

j_call: TRBJ2-1
clone_size: -
v_call: TRBV27
cdr3_aa: ASSSGTSGYNEQF

j_call: TRBJ2-7
clone_size: -
v_call: TRBV11-3
cdr3_aa: ASSPHPRESGEQY

j_call: TRBJ1-3
clone_size: -
v_call: TRBV9
cdr3_aa: ASSGAGYPGNTIY

j_call: TRBJ2-7
clone_size: -
v_call: TRBV23-1
cdr3_aa: ASSQSDIFPYEQY

j_call: TRBJ1-6
clone_size: -
v_call: TRBV14
cdr3_aa: ASSQGQPNSPLH

j_call: TRBJ2-6
clone_size: -
v_call: TRBV5-1
cdr3_aa: ASSSQVSGANGLT

j_call: TRBJ2-2
clone_size: few
v_call: TRBV5-5
cdr3_aa: ASSLAHRAGTGELF

j_call: TRBJ2-7
clone_size: few
v_call: TRBV7-2
cdr3_aa: ASSPLPAGGSYEQY

j_call: TRBJ1-1
clone_size: few
v_call: TRBV19
cdr3_aa: ASSMTGGLTEAF

j_call: -
clone_size: -
v_call: TRBV9
cdr3_aa: ASSIRDRDYEQY

j_call: TRBJ2-7
clone_size: -
v_call: TRBV6-1
cdr3_aa: ASSEATGSYEQY

j_call: TRBJ1-6
clone_size: -
v_call: TRBV19
cdr3_aa: ASSGLGGSYNSPLH

j_call: TRBJ1-5
clone_size: -
v_call: TRBV2
cdr3_aa: ASRGDRVWQPQH

j_call: TRBJ1-2
clone_size: -
v_call: TRBV29-1
cdr3_aa: SALTGTNYGYT

j_call: TRBJ2-1
clone_size: -
v_call: TRBV19
cdr3_aa: ASSLLAPRDRQLSSYNEQF

j_call: TRBJ2-2
clone_size: -
v_call: TRBV5-6
cdr3_aa: ASSSGQENTGELF

j_call: TRBJ1-1
clone_size: once
v_call: TRBV9
cdr3_aa: ASSVVGGSRTEAF

j_call: TRBJ1-1
clone_size: -
v_call: TRBV5-5
cdr3_aa: ASSWTLNTEAF

j_call: TRBJ2-7
clone_size: -
v_call: TRBV7-2
cdr3_aa: ASSLEESYYEQY

j_call: TRBJ2-5
clone_size: -
v_call: TRBV19
cdr3_aa: ASSIVWGGETQY

j_call: TRBJ2-6
clone_size: -
v_call: TRBV7-2
cdr3_aa: ASSLELVNVLT

j_call: TRBJ1-5
clone_size: once
v_call: TRBV5-4
cdr3_aa: ASSLNGHANQPQH

j_call: TRBJ2-1
clone_size: -
v_call: TRBV2
cdr3_aa: ASSMTSGISYNEQF

j_call: TRBJ1-5
clone_size: -
v_call: TRBV27
cdr3_aa: ASSPGQGSQPQH

j_call: TRBJ1-2
clone_size: few
v_call: TRBV18
cdr3_aa: ASSPDSDYGYT

j_call: TRBJ2-7
clone_size: -
v_call: TRBV27
cdr3_aa: ASGPGTAGFEQY

j_call: TRBJ1-2
clone_size: -
v_call: TRBV6-5
cdr3_aa: ASRPGTGGYGYT

j_call: TRBJ2-1
clone_size: -
v_call: TRBV29-1
cdr3_aa: SASSGEMPF

j_call: TRBJ1-3
clone_size: -
v_call: TRBV10-3
cdr3_aa: ATGQGARLNTIY

j_call: TRBJ2-7
clone_size: once
v_call: TRBV6-1
cdr3_aa: ASRGLAGVAN

j_call: TRBJ1-1
clone_size: -
v_call: TRBV6-5
cdr3_aa: ASSYSGREAF

j_call: TRBJ2-1
clone_size: -
v_call: TRBV27
cdr3_aa: ASSLRSGVNNEQF

j_call: TRBJ2-7
clone_size: -
v_call: TRBV15
cdr3_aa: ATSRDNGTGFFEQY

j_call: TRBJ1-4
clone_size: -
v_call: TRBV7-9
cdr3_aa: ASSLPDRFEKLF

j_call: TRBJ2-7
clone_size: -
v_call: TRBV25-1
cdr3_aa: ASSARAAEGRGAYEQY

j_call: TRBJ2-6
clone_size: -
v_call: TRBV27
cdr3_aa: ASRKLYSGANGLT

j_call: TRBJ2-2
clone_size: -
v_call: TRBV29-1
cdr3_aa: SVEVGGRVGTGELF

j_call: TRBJ2-7
clone_size: few
v_call: TRBV5-4
cdr3_aa: ASSLVYSDTYEQY

j_call: TRBJ2-3
clone_size: -
v_call: TRBV19
cdr3_aa: ASSMELARADTQY

j_call: TRBJ2-7
clone_size: -
v_call: TRBV2
cdr3_aa: ASKRGRDPYEQY

j_call: TRBJ1-1
clone_size: -
v_call: TRBV2
cdr3_aa: ASSRDRGNTEAF

j_call: TRBJ2-3
clone_size: few
v_call: TRBV7-7
cdr3_aa: ASSAGTSGGDTQY

j_call: TRBJ1-1
clone_size: -
v_call: TRBV4-3
cdr3_aa: ASSQVAPTGVNTEAF